A selection of T cell receptor beta chains follows, all from one sample in a study of blood T cells in healthy people across ages. TCRdb reprocessed the 5' RACE reads with MiXCR, giving one entry per CDR3 protein. Among fewer than 700,000 distinct CDR3 sequences listed, 40% to 55% were seen once. Sequencing was carried out using blood. The receptors originated from a man of 80 years or more in good health. Each CDR3 is given with its conserved first and last residue. A D gene is named only where the DNA matches it firmly. A row's size may be missing; if present it is once, few, many or a size class.

clone size: NA
D gene: TRBD1
V gene: TRBV2
J gene: TRBJ2-1
CDR3 DNA: TGTGCCAGCAGTGTGAGGAGGGACAGGTGGAATGAGCAGTTCTTC
CDR3 protein: CASSVRRDRWNEQFF

clone size: few
D gene: NA
V gene: TRBV29-1
J gene: TRBJ2-7
CDR3 DNA: TGCAGCGTTCGTTTTGGCTACGAGCAGTACTTC
CDR3 protein: CSVRFGYEQYF

clone size: NA
D gene: TRBD2
V gene: TRBV10-3
J gene: TRBJ2-3
CDR3 DNA: TGTGCCATCAGCAAACTAGCGGGGACGGCAGATACGCAGTATTTT
CDR3 protein: CAISKLAGTADTQYF

clone size: NA
D gene: NA
V gene: TRBV25-1
J gene: TRBJ2-3
CDR3 DNA: TGTGCCAGCAGTTCCCCAGGTGGATTTGATACGCAGTATTTT
CDR3 protein: CASSSPGGFDTQYF

clone size: NA
D gene: TRBD2
V gene: TRBV10-3
J gene: TRBJ2-3
CDR3 DNA: TGTGCCATCAGTGAGTCGGCTAGCGGGGGGTCGGATGCGCAGTATTTT
CDR3 protein: CAISESASGGSDAQYF

clone size: NA
D gene: NA
V gene: TRBV27
J gene: TRBJ2-3
CDR3 DNA: TGTGCCAGCAGTTTTCCCCCTGGGGGGACAGATACGCAGTATTTT
CDR3 protein: CASSFPPGGTDTQYF

clone size: NA
D gene: NA
V gene: TRBV18
J gene: TRBJ1-6
CDR3 DNA: TGTGCCAGCTCGCAGGGGCTCGGCGATTCACCCCTCCACTTT
CDR3 protein: CASSQGLGDSPLHF

clone size: NA
D gene: NA
V gene: TRBV12-3/TRBV12-4
J gene: TRBJ2-7
CDR3 DNA: TGTGCCAGCAAAGGGCGCAATGAGCAGTACTTC
CDR3 protein: CASKGRNEQYF

clone size: NA
D gene: NA
V gene: TRBV28
J gene: TRBJ1-2
CDR3 DNA: TGTGCCAGCAGTTTATTGGCCGGATCAAGCGGTGGCTACACCTTC
CDR3 protein: CASSLLAGSSGGYTF

clone size: NA
D gene: TRBD1
V gene: TRBV7-2
J gene: TRBJ1-2
CDR3 DNA: TGTGCCAGCAGCTTAAGGTTGGGGGACAGGGCCTATGGCTACACCTTC
CDR3 protein: CASSLRLGDRAYGYTF

clone size: few
D gene: NA
V gene: TRBV12-3/TRBV12-4
J gene: TRBJ2-1
CDR3 DNA: TGTGCCAGCAGTTTTGAAGGTAATGAGCAGTTCTTC
CDR3 protein: CASSFEGNEQFF

clone size: few
D gene: TRBD2
V gene: TRBV29-1
J gene: TRBJ2-3
CDR3 DNA: TGCAGCGTCACCGTGACTAGCGGGACGACCACAGATACGCAGTATTTT
CDR3 protein: CSVTVTSGTTTDTQYF

clone size: few
D gene: TRBD1
V gene: TRBV12-3/TRBV12-4
J gene: TRBJ2-5
CDR3 DNA: TGTGCCAGCAGTCCGTACGGGACAGGCCGCCGGGAGACCCAGTACTTC
CDR3 protein: CASSPYGTGRRETQYF

clone size: NA
D gene: NA
V gene: TRBV14
J gene: TRBJ1-1
CDR3 DNA: TGTGCCAGCAGCCCCTCGTCCAGAGGAAGGACTTTCTTT
CDR3 protein: CASSPSSRGRTFF

clone size: few
D gene: NA
V gene: TRBV7-2
J gene: TRBJ2-5
CDR3 DNA: TGTGCCAGCAGCTTAGACTTGGTTCGGCCAACCCAAGAGACCCAGTACTTC
CDR3 protein: CASSLDLVRPTQETQYF

clone size: NA
D gene: TRBD2
V gene: TRBV20-1
J gene: TRBJ2-7
CDR3 DNA: TGCAGTGCCCTGCGGGAGGTCAACGCCGAGCAGTACTTC
CDR3 protein: CSALREVNAEQYF

clone size: NA
D gene: TRBD2
V gene: TRBV30
J gene: TRBJ2-1
CDR3 DNA: TGTGCCTGGAGTCGCAGACTAGCGAGTGAGCAGTTCTTC
CDR3 protein: CAWSRRLASEQFF

clone size: NA
D gene: NA
V gene: TRBV7-9
J gene: TRBJ1-2
CDR3 DNA: TGTGCCAGCAGCCATCCCAGCGAGAGGTATGGCTACACCTTC
CDR3 protein: CASSHPSERYGYTF

clone size: NA
D gene: NA
V gene: TRBV7-2
J gene: TRBJ2-1
CDR3 DNA: TGTGCCAGCATTTCAATGGGGGTCAGCTCCTACAATGAGCAGTTCTTC
CDR3 protein: CASISMGVSSYNEQFF

clone size: few
D gene: TRBD2
V gene: TRBV20-1
J gene: TRBJ2-3
CDR3 DNA: TGCAGTGCTAGCGGGGGGGCCGCAGATACGCAGTATTTT
CDR3 protein: CSASGGAADTQYF

clone size: NA
D gene: NA
V gene: TRBV7-8
J gene: TRBJ2-3
CDR3 DNA: TGTGCCAGCAGCGAGACGGGGGAAGCTACAGATACGCAGTATTTT
CDR3 protein: CASSETGEATDTQYF

clone size: few
D gene: TRBD1
V gene: TRBV7-2
J gene: TRBJ1-5
CDR3 DNA: TGTGCCAGCAGCCCCTCACAGGGGGCGGGACAGCCCCAGCATTTT
CDR3 protein: CASSPSQGAGQPQHF

clone size: once
D gene: NA
V gene: TRBV7-2
J gene: TRBJ2-2
CDR3 DNA: TGTGCCAGCAGCCCATCAGGCCCTAACACCGGGGAGCTGTTTTTT
CDR3 protein: CASSPSGPNTGELFF